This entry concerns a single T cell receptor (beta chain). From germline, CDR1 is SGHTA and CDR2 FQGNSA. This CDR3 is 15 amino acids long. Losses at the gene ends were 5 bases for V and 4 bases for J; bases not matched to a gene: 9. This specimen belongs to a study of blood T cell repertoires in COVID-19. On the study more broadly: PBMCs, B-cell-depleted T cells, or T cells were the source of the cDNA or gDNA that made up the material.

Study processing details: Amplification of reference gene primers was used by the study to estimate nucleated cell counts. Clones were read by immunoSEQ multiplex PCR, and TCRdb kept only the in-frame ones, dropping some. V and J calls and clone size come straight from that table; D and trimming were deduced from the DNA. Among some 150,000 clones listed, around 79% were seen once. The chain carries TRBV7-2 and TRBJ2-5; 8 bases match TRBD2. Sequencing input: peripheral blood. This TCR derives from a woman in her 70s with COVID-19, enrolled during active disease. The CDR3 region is CASSNRGGQIETQYF. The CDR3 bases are TGTGCCAGCAGCAACCGGGGGGGCCAGATAGAGACCCAGTACTTC.